Reported below is one T cell receptor (beta chain). No cognate antigen has been identified for it. Within one base of it there is no much larger clone, and no base qualities were kept. The library was obtained by the immunoSEQ multiplex PCR assay. This immuneACCESS table, as held by TCRdb, lists in-frame sequences with V and J called but not all clones. Of the missing ones, under half trace to an unresolved V gene in checked studies; the others have no known cause. The sample records approximately 59,000 clones, more than 75% of which are singletons. Together, the top ten hold roughly 13% of the sample. The data were taken from a study of control samples from healthy donors and cancer patients (dated by TCRdb to the early 2020s). The germline V gene supplies CDR1 ENHRY and CDR2 SYGVKD. Trimming leaves V shorter by 11 bases and J shorter by 5 bases, with the junction holding 7 bases beyond the gene matches. Inclusive of the bounding cysteine and phenylalanine, the CDR3 is 13 residues long. Of the read, only the CDR3 DNA is kept; its 39 bases are in frame from base 1.

Sequenced input: PBMCs. The chain is made from TRBV10-3 and TRBJ1-4, and 8 bases in between align with TRBD1. The clonotype originates from a woman aged 60-75 years with lung cancer. Here the CDR3 is given as CAGRTGINEKLFF. The nucleotides are TGTGCCGGCCGGACAGGGATAAATGAAAAACTGTTTTTT.